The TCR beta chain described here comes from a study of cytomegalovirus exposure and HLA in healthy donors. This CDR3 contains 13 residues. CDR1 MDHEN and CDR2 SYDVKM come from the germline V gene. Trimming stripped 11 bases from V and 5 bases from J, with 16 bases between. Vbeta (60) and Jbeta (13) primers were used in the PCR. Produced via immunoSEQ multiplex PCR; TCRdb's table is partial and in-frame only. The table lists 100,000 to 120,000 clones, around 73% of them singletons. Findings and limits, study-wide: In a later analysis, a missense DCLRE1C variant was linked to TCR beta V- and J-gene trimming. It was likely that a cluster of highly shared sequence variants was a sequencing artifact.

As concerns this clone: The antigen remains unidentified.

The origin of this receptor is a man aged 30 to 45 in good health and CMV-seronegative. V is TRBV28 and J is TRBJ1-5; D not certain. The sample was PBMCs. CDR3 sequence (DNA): TGTGCCGCCCTCCTCAGACGGGATCAGCCCCAGCATTTT. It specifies CAALLRRDQPQHF. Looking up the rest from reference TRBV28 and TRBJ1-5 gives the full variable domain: DVKVTQSSRYLVKRTGEKVFLECVQDMDHENMFWYRQDPGLGLRLIYFSYDVKMKEKGDIPEGYSVSREKKERFSLILESASTNQTSMYLCAALLRRDQPQHFGDGTRLSIL.